This T cell receptor (beta chain) was captured in a study of blood T cell repertoires in COVID-19. Study at large: Samples taken during acute and convalescent COVID-19 were collected in the United States, Italy and Spain.

Original handling: Amplified reference gene primers provided the basis for estimating nucleated cell counts. Assay: immunoSEQ multiplex PCR; the TCRdb copy retains only in-frame clones and omits some. V and J calls and clone size are those listed in that table; D and trimming were worked out from the DNA. The sample records a few hundred thousand clones, around 85% being singletons. This clone was counted a few times. The CDR3 extends over 14 amino acids. Trimming pared 10 bases from V and 1 base from J, leaving 16 bases between. The germline gives CDR1 LNHDA, CDR2 SQIVND (reference sequence). Across about two dozen US areas, participants ranged in age from 18 to 89 years. Donors were grouped by their self-reported clinical history.

This TCR derives from a woman aged 50 to 60 who had recovered from COVID-19. Sequences were obtained from PBMCs or T cells enriched from blood (not recorded which). The chain couples TRBV19 to TRBJ1-1; D may be TRBD1 (6 bases). In DNA, the CDR3 is TGTGCCACTATCAGGGTAGGGGGGAACACTGAAGCTTTCTTT. It translates to CATIRVGGNTEAFF.